Included here is one TCR beta chain sequence, with context. V gave up 4 bases and J gave up 2 bases, with 14 bases separating them. The CDR3 extends over 15 amino acids. Germline V gives CDR1 SEHNR, CDR2 FQNEAQ (reference sequence). This sample was included in a study of blood T cell repertoires in COVID-19. TCRdb's table, derived via immunoSEQ multiplex PCR, lists solely in-frame clones and lacks some. The profile shows 95,000 to 150,000 clones, 70% to 85% of them singletons. The V gene is TRBV7-9, the J gene TRBJ1-2; D is possibly TRBD1 (6 bases). The source of this sequence is a woman in her 70s with acute or convalescent COVID-19. The sequenced sample consisted of peripheral blood. CDR3 DNA sequence: TGTGCCAGCAGCTCGGGACATCCGTTAAACTATGGCTACACCTTC. As protein: CASSSGHPLNYGYTF. The full variable domain, its missing parts supplied by reference TRBV7-9 and TRBJ1-2, is DTGVSQNPRHKITKRGQNVTFRCDPISEHNRLYWYRQTLGQGPEFLTYFQNEAQLEKSRLLSDRFSAERPKGSFSTLEIQRTEQGDSAMYLCASSSGHPLNYGYTFGSGTRLTVV.